Each of the 22 T cell receptor beta chains below was sequenced from the same sample in a study of patients and donors after allogeneic stem cell transplantation (dated by TCRdb to about 2020). Libraries were built with RT-PCR. The reads were generated on a NextSeq 550. The public reads were quality trimmed at Q25 with fastp and then assembled into clones with MiXCR by TCRdb, keeping productive beta chains. Rows are unified per CDR3 protein, each entry keeping the most common DNA and genes. A total of about a million distinct CDR3 sequences appear in this sample, around 17% of them only once. Clones ranked in the top ten supply 6% of the sample. Sequencing used blood, either unsorted or a sorted T cell fraction (not recorded which). The receptors originated from a human donor who was either an allogeneic HSCT recipient or a stem cell or donor lymphocyte infusion donor (not recorded which). It is not recorded whose cells these are; they may come from a transplant donor.

This clonotype was counted only a few times. The CDR3 loop reads CSVLGGARANTEAFF. DNA of the CDR3: TGCAGCGTTTTGGGAGGGGCACGGGCGAACACTGAAGCTTTCTTT. The chain combines TRBV29-1 with TRBJ1-1, with a possible D match to TRBD1 (5 bases). Trimming left V 5 bases short and J 1 base short, with 17 bases between. Per germline, CDR1 SQVTM and CDR2 ANQGSEA. The CDR3 is made up of 15 amino acids.

The rearrangement links TRBV4-2 to TRBJ2-7; 11 bases are a match to TRBD2. This CDR3 is built from 16 residues. CDR1 and CDR2 from the germline V gene are LGHNA and YNFKEQ. J was trimmed by 3 bases and V by 0 bases; bases with no gene match: 4. CDR3 coding DNA: TGTGCCAGCAGCCAAGAGATAGCGGGAGGGGGCTACGAGCAGTACTTC. This encodes CASSQEIAGGGYEQYF.

This clonotype showed up just a few times. The CDR3 region has the DNA TGCGCCAGCAGCCAAGACGGGAGCTCCTACAATGAGCAGTTCTTC. Translation: CASSQDGSSYNEQFF. J is TRBJ2-1 and V is TRBV4-3; TRBD2 might be the D (6 bases). CDR1 is LGHNA and CDR2 is YSLEER in the germline V gene. V lost 0 bases and J lost 0, with 6 bases in between. CDR3 length equals 15 residues.

This clonotype was detected only a few times. CDR3 nucleotide sequence: TGTGCCACCAGTGTTGGGGGGTTCCCTAACACCGGGGAGCTGTTTTTT. As protein: CATSVGGFPNTGELFF. J is TRBJ2-2 and V is TRBV24-1; possible D gene TRBD2, 6 bases. The CDR3 has 16 amino acids. Germline assignment: CDR1 KGHDR and CDR2 SFDVKD. Trimming stripped 5 bases from V and 2 bases from J, with 14 bases between.

This clonotype was counted only a few times. V usage is TRBV20-1 and J usage is TRBJ2-3, with D maybe TRBD2 (6 bases). Germline V lookup: CDR1 DFQATT, CDR2 SNEGSKA (reference sequence). The ends were cut back, 5 bases at V and 4 bases at J, with 16 bases in the middle. The CDR3 has 14 amino acids. For the CDR3, the DNA is TGCAGTGCTTCACCGCTAGCGAAAGCAGATACGCAGTATTTT. It encodes CSASPLAKADTQYF.

In its sample, this clonotype was seen a few times. The rearrangement uses TRBV4-3 and TRBJ2-1; no clear D gene. Germline CDR1 is LGHNA and CDR2 is YSLEER. Trimming shortened V by 1 base and J by 9 bases, and 13 bases separated the two germline ends. The CDR3 has 14 amino acids. In DNA form, the CDR3 reads TGCGCCAGCAGCCAAGGAGTGTTCCTGCCTGAGCAGTTCTTC. This translates into CASSQGVFLPEQFF.

Only a few counts were recorded for this clonotype. The chain employs TRBV5-6 and TRBJ1-2, with a weak D call TRBD1 (6 bases). The CDR3 loop spans 18 amino acids. The germline V and J ends were trimmed by 2 bases and 3 bases, with 23 bases remaining between them. Germline CDR1 and CDR2: SGHDT and YYEEEE. The CDR3 DNA sequence: TGTGCCAGCAGCTTCCTCCCGGGACAACTCTTCAGGGACTATGGCTACACCTTC. As protein: CASSFLPGQLFRDYGYTF.

V and J are TRBV12-3 or TRBV12-4 and TRBJ1-2, with D possibly matching TRBD1 (5 bases). V was pared by 5 bases and J by 14 bases, with 18 bases between. This CDR3 spans 12 amino acids. The CDR3 loop reads CASSARDGGKTF. The DNA of the CDR3 is TGTGCCAGCAGTGCACGGGACGGAGGAAAAACCTTC.

This clonotype has only a few counts. The V gene is TRBV6-1, the J gene TRBJ1-1; D perhaps matches TRBD1 (5 bases). Trimming left V 6 bases short and J 4 bases short, with 12 bases between. This CDR3 spans 13 amino acids. The germline CDR1 and CDR2 sequences are MNHNS and SASEGT. In DNA, the CDR3 is TGTGCCAGCAGATTTATGGGGGGCACTGAAGCTTTCTTT. This translates into CASRFMGGTEAFF.

J is TRBJ2-1 and V is TRBV20-1, with 11 nucleotides matching TRBD2. Trimming took 1 base from V and 8 from J; bases not matched to a gene: 7. Germline V CDR1 and CDR2: DFQATT, SNEGSKA (reference sequence). This CDR3 spans 15 amino acids. CDR3 sequence: CSARAGLAEGDEQFF. The CDR3 bases are TGCAGTGCTAGAGCGGGACTAGCGGAGGGGGATGAGCAGTTCTTC.

V and J are TRBV6-1 and TRBJ2-7; the match to TRBD1 covers 7 bases. The CDR3 is 15 residues long. Germline loops: CDR1 MNHNS, CDR2 SASEGT. V trimming: 6 bases; J trimming: 5 bases; junction bases outside the gene matches: 13. The CDR3 DNA is TGTGCCAGCAGCTATAAGTACAGGGGCGCTAACGAGCAGTACTTC. Its translation is CASSYKYRGANEQYF.

This clonotype was found a few times. The rearrangement links TRBV10-3 to TRBJ2-3; D unresolved. V gave up 3 bases and J gave up 0 bases, with 7 bases separating them. The CDR3 totals 14 residues. Per the germline V gene, CDR1 is ENHRY and CDR2 is SYGVKD. CDR3 DNA sequence: TGTGCCATCAGTGATCGACTCAGCACAGATACGCAGTATTTT. Encoded protein: CAISDRLSTDTQYF.

This clonotype was seen more than once but under ten times. The chain employs TRBV29-1 and TRBJ2-7; D is unclear. Per germline, CDR1 SQVTM and CDR2 ANQGSEA. The CDR3 has 12 residues. V lost 7 bases, J lost 5 bases, and 15 bases lay in between. The CDR3 coding sequence is TGCAGCGCGCACCGCATAAGTAACGAGCAGTACTTC. Translated, it gives CSAHRISNEQYF.

V is TRBV13 and J is TRBJ2-1, with 7 bases aligning to TRBD2. The germline V gene encodes CDR1 PRHDT and CDR2 FYEKMQ (reference sequence). This CDR3 is 14 amino acids long. V shed 1 base and J 13 bases; nucleotides not matched to a gene: 10. The CDR3 protein is CASSLVLTGGNQFF. CDR3 bases: TGTGCCAGCAGCTTAGTGTTAACGGGAGGAAACCAGTTCTTC.

The V call is TRBV6-2 or TRBV6-3, the J call TRBJ1-1; D is unclear. V was trimmed by 0 bases and J by 7 bases, leaving 15 bases between them. CDR1 MNHEY and CDR2 SVGEGT come from the germline V gene. The CDR3 has 15 residues. The CDR3 is CASSYSRPQKVEAFF. The CDR3 region has the DNA TGTGCCAGCAGTTACTCTAGGCCACAGAAAGTTGAAGCTTTCTTT.

This clonotype was observed a single time. The chain has TRBV7-3 and TRBJ1-1; D gene uncertain. The CDR3 totals 14 residues. V lost 5 bases and J 1 base, leaving 11 bases between the germline ends. Germline loops: CDR1 SGHTA, CDR2 FQGTGA. Written as DNA, the CDR3 is TGTGCCAGCAGCGACGGCTTGTCGAACACTGAAGCTTTCTTT. Translated, it gives CASSDGLSNTEAFF.

The V gene is TRBV4-1, the J gene TRBJ1-6; D possibly corresponds to TRBD1 (5 bases). Germline lookup yields CDR1 MGHRA and CDR2 YSYEKL. The V and J ends lost 3 bases and 8 bases respectively, with 17 bases between them. The CDR3 sequence is 16 residues long. The CDR3: CASSHPTGPKYSPLHF. The CDR3, as DNA: TGCGCCAGCAGCCACCCGACGGGGCCGAAGTATTCACCCCTCCACTTT.

V usage is TRBV12-3 or TRBV12-4 and J usage is TRBJ1-1; the D gene is possibly TRBD1 (5 bases). Trimming cost V 4 bases and J 3 bases, with 15 bases left between them. The CDR3 is 15 residues long. CDR3 nucleotides: TGTGCCAGCAGTTCCACAGGAGGGGTTGACACTGAAGCTTTCTTT. It specifies CASSSTGGVDTEAFF.

This clonotype has only a few counts. The rearrangement uses TRBV14 and TRBJ2-7, with D possibly being TRBD2 (6 bases). The V end lost 0 bases, the J end lost 5 bases, and 20 bases lay between the germline ends. The germline CDR1 and CDR2 sequences are SGHDN and FVKESK. The CDR3 extends over 17 amino acids. DNA for the CDR3: TGTGCCAGCAGCCAAGATTCCCAACGGGAGTTGTTGGACGAGCAGTACTTC. Translation gives CASSQDSQRELLDEQYF. The full variable domain, its missing parts supplied by reference TRBV14 and TRBJ2-7, is EAGVTQFPSHSVIEKGQTVTLRCDPISGHDNLYWYRRVMGKEIKFLLHFVKESKQDESGMPNNRFLAERTGGTYSTLKVQPAELEDSGVYFCASSQDSQRELLDEQYFGPGTRLTVT.

The V call is TRBV4-3, the J call TRBJ2-2; 8 positions agree with TRBD1. This CDR3 is built from 15 residues. Unmatched junction bases numbered 7, after V lost 6 bases and J lost 4 bases. Germline V CDR1 and CDR2: LGHNA, YSLEER. The CDR3 loop reads CASRPRQGTTGELFF. The CDR3 DNA reads TGCGCCAGCAGGCCAAGACAGGGGACCACCGGGGAGCTGTTTTTT.

This clonotype has a handful of counts. The chain uses TRBV20-1 and TRBJ2-4; 8 bases agree with TRBD2. The V segment lost 4 bases and the J segment 6 bases; nucleotides outside the gene matches: 5. The CDR3 is 13 amino acids. The germline CDR1 and CDR2 sequences are DFQATT and SNEGSKA (reference sequence). The CDR3 loop is CSATAAGANIQYF. The CDR3 coding sequence is TGCAGTGCTACGGCAGCGGGAGCAAACATTCAGTACTTC.

This chain joins TRBV3-1 and TRBJ1-5, with D perhaps matching TRBD1 (5 bases). Trimming took off 4 bases at V and 6 bases at J, with 13 bases between the two ends. Per the germline V gene, CDR1 is LGHDT and CDR2 is YNNKEL (reference sequence). This CDR3 contains 14 residues. The CDR3 loop is CASSLGVLSQPQHF. The CDR3 DNA is TGTGCCAGCAGCCTGGGGGTTCTAAGTCAGCCCCAGCATTTT.